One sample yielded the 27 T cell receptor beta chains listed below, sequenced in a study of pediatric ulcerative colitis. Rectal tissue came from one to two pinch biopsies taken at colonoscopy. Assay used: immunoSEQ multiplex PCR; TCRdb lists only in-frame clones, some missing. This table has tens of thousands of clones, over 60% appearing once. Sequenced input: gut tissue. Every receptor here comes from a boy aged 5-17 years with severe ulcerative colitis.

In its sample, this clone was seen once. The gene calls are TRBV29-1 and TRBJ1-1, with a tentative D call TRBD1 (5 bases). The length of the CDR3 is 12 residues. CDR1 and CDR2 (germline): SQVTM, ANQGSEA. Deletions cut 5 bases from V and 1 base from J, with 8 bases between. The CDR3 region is CSVFGQNTEAFF. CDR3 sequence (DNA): TGCAGCGTTTTCGGACAGAACACTGAAGCTTTCTTT.

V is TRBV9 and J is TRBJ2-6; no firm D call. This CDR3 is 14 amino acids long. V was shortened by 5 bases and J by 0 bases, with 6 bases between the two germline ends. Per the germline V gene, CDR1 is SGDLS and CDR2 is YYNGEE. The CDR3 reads CASSQSSGANVLTF. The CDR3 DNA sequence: TGTGCCAGCAGTCAGAGCTCTGGGGCCAACGTCCTGACTTTC.

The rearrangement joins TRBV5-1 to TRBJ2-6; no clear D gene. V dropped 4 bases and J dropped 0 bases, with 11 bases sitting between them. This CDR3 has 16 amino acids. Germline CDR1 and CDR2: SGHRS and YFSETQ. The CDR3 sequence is CASSVVVGSGANVLTF. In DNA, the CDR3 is TGCGCCAGCAGCGTGGTGGTAGGCTCTGGGGCCAACGTCCTGACTTTC.

The CDR3 bases are TGTGCCAGCAGCTCCTCAGGGTCGGACCAAGAGACCCAGTACTTC. Translating gives CASSSSGSDQETQYF. The chain is built from TRBV7-3 and TRBJ2-5; possibly TRBD1 for D (5 bases). The CDR3 sequence is 15 residues long. V lost 4 bases to trimming and J lost 0 bases, with 12 bases between them. Germline V gene sequence: CDR1 SGHTA, CDR2 FQGTGA.

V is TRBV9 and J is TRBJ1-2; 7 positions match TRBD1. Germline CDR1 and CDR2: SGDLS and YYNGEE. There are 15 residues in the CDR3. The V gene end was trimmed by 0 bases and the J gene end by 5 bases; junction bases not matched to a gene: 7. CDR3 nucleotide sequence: TGTGCCAGCAGCGTAGGAGGGACAGCCACATATGGCTACACCTTC. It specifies CASSVGGTATYGYTF.

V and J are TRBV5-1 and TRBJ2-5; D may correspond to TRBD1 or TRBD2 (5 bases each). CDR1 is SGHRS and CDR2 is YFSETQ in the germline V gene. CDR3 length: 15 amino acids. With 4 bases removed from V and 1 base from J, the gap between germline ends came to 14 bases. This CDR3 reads CASSPVGASQETQYF. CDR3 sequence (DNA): TGCGCCAGCAGCCCCGTCGGGGCGTCCCAAGAGACCCAGTACTTC.

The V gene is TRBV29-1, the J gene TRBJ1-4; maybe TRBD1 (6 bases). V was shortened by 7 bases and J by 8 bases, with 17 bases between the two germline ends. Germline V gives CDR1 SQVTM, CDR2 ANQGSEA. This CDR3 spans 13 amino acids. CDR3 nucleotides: TGCAGCGGCCTCAGGGGAGTAGGGGAAAAACTGTTTTTT. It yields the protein CSGLRGVGEKLFF. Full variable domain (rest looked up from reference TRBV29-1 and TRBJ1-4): SAVISQKPSRDICQRGTSLTIQCQVDSQVTMMFWYRQQPGQSLTLIATANQGSEATYESGFVIDKFPISRPNLTFSTLTVSNMSPEDSSIYLCSGLRGVGEKLFFGSGTQLSVL.

CDR3 loop: CASSLAPGNTEAFF. CDR3 coding DNA: TGTGCCAGCAGCTTAGCCCCAGGGAACACTGAAGCTTTCTTT. The chain combines TRBV7-2 with TRBJ1-1, with D hard to call. The V end was cut by 0 bases, the J end by 1 base, with 6 bases between. This CDR3 has 14 residues. Per germline, CDR1 SGHTA and CDR2 FQGNSA.

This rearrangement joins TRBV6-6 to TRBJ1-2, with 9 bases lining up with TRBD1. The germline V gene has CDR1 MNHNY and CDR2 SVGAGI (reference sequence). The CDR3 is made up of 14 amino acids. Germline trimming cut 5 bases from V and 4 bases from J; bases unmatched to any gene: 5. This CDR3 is CASSIQGAGYGYTF. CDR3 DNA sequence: TGTGCCAGCAGTATACAGGGGGCAGGCTATGGCTACACCTTC.

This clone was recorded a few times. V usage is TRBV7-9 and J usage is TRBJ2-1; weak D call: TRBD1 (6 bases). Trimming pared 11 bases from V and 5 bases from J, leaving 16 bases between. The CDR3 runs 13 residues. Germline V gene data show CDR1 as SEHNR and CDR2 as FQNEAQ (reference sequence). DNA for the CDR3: TGTGCCGCAGCCCAGGGGAACAACAATGAGCAGTTCTTC. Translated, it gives CAAAQGNNNEQFF.

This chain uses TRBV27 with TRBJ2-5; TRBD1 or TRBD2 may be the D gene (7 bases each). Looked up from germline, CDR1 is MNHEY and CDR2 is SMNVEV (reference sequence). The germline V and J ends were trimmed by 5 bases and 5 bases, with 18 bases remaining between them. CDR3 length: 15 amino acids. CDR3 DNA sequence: TGTGCCAGCAGTCCTCGTAGCCAGGGGGGGGAGACCCAGTACTTC. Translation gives CASSPRSQGGETQYF.

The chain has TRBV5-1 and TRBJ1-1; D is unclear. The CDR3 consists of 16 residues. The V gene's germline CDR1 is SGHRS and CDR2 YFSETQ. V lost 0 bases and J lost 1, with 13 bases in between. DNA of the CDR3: TGCGCCAGCAGCTTGGCCGGTCAGGCAACGAACACTGAAGCTTTCTTT. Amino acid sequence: CASSLAGQATNTEAFF.

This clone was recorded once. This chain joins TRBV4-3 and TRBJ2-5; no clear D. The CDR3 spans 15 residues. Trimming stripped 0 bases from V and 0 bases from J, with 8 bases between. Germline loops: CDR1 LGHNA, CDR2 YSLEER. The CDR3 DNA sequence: TGCGCCAGCAGCCAAGATGCCAGACACCAAGAGACCCAGTACTTC. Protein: CASSQDARHQETQYF.

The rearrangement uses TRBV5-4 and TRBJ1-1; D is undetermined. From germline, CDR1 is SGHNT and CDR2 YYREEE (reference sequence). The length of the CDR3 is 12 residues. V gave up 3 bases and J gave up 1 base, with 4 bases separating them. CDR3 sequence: CASSWANTEAFF. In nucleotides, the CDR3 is TGTGCCAGCAGCTGGGCGAACACTGAAGCTTTCTTT.

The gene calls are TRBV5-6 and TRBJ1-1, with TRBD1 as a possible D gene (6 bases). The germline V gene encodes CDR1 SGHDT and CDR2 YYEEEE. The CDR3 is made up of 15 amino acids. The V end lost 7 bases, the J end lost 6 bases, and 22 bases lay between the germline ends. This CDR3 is CASHYYHRERAEAFF. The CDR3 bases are TGTGCCAGCCATTATTATCACAGGGAAAGGGCTGAAGCTTTCTTT.

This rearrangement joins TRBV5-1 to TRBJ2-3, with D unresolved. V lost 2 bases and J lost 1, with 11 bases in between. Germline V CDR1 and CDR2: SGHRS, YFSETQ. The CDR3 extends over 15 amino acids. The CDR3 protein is CASSLGTPGTDTQYF. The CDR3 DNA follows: TGCGCCAGCAGCTTAGGTACCCCGGGCACAGATACGCAGTATTTT.

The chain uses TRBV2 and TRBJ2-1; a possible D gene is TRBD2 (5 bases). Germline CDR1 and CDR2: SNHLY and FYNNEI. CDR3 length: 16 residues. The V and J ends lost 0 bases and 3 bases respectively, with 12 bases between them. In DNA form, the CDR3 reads TGTGCCAGCAGTGAAGCCCGAACTAGGTTCTACAATGAGCAGTTCTTC. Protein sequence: CASSEARTRFYNEQFF.

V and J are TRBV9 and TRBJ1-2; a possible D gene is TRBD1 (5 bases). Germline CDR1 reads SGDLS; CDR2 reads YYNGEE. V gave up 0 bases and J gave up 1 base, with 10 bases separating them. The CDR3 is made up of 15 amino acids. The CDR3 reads CASSVGGTDNYGYTF. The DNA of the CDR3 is TGTGCCAGCAGCGTAGGGGGGACCGATAACTATGGCTACACCTTC.

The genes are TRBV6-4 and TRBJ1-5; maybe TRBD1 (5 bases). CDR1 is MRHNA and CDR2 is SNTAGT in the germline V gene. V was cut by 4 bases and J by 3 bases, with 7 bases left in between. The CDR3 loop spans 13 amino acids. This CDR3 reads CASSVGPNQPQHF. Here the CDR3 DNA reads TGTGCCAGCAGTGTGGGGCCCAATCAGCCCCAGCATTTT.

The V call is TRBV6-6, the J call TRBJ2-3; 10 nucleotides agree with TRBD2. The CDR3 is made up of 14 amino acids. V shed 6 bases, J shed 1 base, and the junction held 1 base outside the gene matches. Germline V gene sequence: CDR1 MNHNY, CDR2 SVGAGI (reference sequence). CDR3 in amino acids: CASRGTSGTDTQYF. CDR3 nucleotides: TGTGCCAGCAGAGGGACTAGCGGCACAGATACGCAGTATTTT.

The CDR3 loop reads CASGPGARGYTF. The CDR3 bases are TGTGCCAGCGGACCAGGGGCGCGCGGCTACACCTTC. This sequence joins TRBV7-6 and TRBJ1-2, with D perhaps TRBD1 (6 bases). Germline V gene sequence: CDR1 SGHVS, CDR2 FNYEAQ. Trimming removed 8 bases from V and 8 bases from J, with 15 bases in between. This CDR3 contains 12 residues. Complete variable domain (other parts from reference TRBV7-6 and TRBJ1-2): GAGVSQSPRYKVTKRGQDVALRCDPISGHVSLYWYRQALGQGPEFLTYFNYEAQQDKSGLPNDRFSAERPEGSISTLTIQRTEQRDSAMYRCASGPGARGYTFGSGTRLTVV.

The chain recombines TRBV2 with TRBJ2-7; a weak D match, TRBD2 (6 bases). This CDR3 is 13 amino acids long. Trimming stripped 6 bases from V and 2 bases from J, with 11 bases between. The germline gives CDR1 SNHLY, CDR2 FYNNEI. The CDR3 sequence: CASSRGFPYEQYF. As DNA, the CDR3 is TGTGCCAGCAGCCGGGGGTTCCCCTACGAGCAGTACTTC. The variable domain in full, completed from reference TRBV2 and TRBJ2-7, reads EPEVTQTPSHQVTQMGQEVILRCVPISNHLYFYWYRQILGQKVEFLVSFYNNEISEKSEIFDDQFSVERPDGSNFTLKIRSTKLEDSAMYFCASSRGFPYEQYFGPGTRLTVT.

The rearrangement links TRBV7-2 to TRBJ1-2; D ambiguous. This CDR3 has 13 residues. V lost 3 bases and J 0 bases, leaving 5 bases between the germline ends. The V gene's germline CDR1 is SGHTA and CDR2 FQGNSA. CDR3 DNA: TGTGCCAGCAGCTTGGTGGCTAACTATGGCTACACCTTC. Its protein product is CASSLVANYGYTF.

The CDR3 DNA follows: TGTGCCAGCAGCTTAGCCGGGGCCTACTATGGCTACACCTTC. Translating it yields CASSLAGAYYGYTF. The gene calls are TRBV7-4 and TRBJ1-2; a weak D match, TRBD1 (5 bases). Trimming left V 0 bases short and J 3 bases short, with 8 bases between. The CDR3 runs 14 residues. Germline values: CDR1 SGHVT, CDR2 SQSDAQ.

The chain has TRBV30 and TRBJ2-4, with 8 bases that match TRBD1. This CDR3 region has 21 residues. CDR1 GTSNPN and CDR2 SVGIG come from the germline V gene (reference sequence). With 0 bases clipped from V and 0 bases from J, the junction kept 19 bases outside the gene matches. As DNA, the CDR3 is TGTGCCTGGAGTGTAAAGGTCTTAGGGCAGGGGGCGTGGGTAGCCAAAAACATTCAGTACTTC. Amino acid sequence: CAWSVKVLGQGAWVAKNIQYF. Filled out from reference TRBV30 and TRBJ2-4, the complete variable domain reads SQTIHQWPATLVQPVGSPLSLECTVEGTSNPNLYWYRQAAGRGLQLLFYSVGIGQISSEVPQNLSASRPQDRQFILSSKKLLLSDSGFYLCAWSVKVLGQGAWVAKNIQYFGAGTRLSVL.

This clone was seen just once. The CDR3 DNA follows: TGTGCCAGTGCATCGGGACAGGGAGGGGGGTATGGCTACACCTTC. Translated: CASASGQGGGYGYTF. The V gene is TRBV2, the J gene TRBJ1-2, with TRBD1 matching 9 bases. This CDR3 is built from 15 residues. Germline lookup yields CDR1 SNHLY and CDR2 FYNNEI. Trimming took 9 bases from V and 5 from J; bases not matched to a gene: 13.

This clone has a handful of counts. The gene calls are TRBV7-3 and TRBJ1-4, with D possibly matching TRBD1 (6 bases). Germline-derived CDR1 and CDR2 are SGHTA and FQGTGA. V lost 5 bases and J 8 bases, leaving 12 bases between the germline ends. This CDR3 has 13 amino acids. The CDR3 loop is CASSRGPDEKLFF. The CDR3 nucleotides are TGTGCCAGCAGCCGGGGGCCGGACGAAAAACTGTTTTTT. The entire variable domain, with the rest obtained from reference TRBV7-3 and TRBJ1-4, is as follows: GAGVSQTPSNKVTEKGKYVELRCDPISGHTALYWYRQSLGQGPEFLIYFQGTGAADDSGLPNDRFFAVRPEGSVSTLKIQRTERGDSAVYLCASSRGPDEKLFFGSGTQLSVL.